Below are 14 T cell receptor beta chains sequenced from a single sample in a study of read filtering for tumor transcriptome and immune sequencing. Molecular barcoded adaptors covering alpha/delta and beta/gamma chains were used on 400 ng RNA. TCRdb re-derived calls from the reads in MiXCR, one entry per CDR3 protein. The data contain around 140,000 distinct CDR3 sequences, 13% of them seen just once; the ten biggest clones take up just under 8.5%. Sequenced: a population of CD138-negative cells sorted from bone marrow. These receptors all stem from a donor at least 40 years old with multiple myeloma.

This sequence joins TRBV30 and TRBJ1-3; the D gene is possibly TRBD1 (5 bases). Germline V gene lookup returns CDR1 GTSNPN and CDR2 SVGIG (reference sequence). Trimming removed 0 bases at V and 3 bases at J, with 15 bases between. This CDR3 contains 16 residues. CDR3 sequence: CAWSVWYGGGGNTIYF. In DNA, the CDR3 is TGTGCCTGGAGTGTATGGTACGGGGGAGGTGGAAACACCATATATTTT.

This clonotype was observed at least ten times. The gene calls are TRBV28 and TRBJ2-7, with D possibly matching TRBD1 (6 bases). CDR3 size: 14 residues. The germline gives CDR1 MDHEN, CDR2 SYDVKM. The ends were cut back, 6 bases at V and 2 bases at J, with 14 bases in the middle. CDR3 in amino acids: CASSLGTLTYEQYF. CDR3 coding DNA: TGTGCCAGCAGCCTCGGGACACTAACCTACGAGCAGTACTTC.

This clonotype has a count of ten or more. The V gene is TRBV20-1, the J gene TRBJ2-7, with 11 bases matching TRBD2. There are 14 residues in the CDR3. Germline V gene lookup returns CDR1 DFQATT and CDR2 SNEGSKA (reference sequence). The V segment lost 8 bases and the J segment 6 bases; nucleotides outside the gene matches: 12. The CDR3, as DNA: TGCAGTACCCTTACTAGCGGGAGTTCCCTCGAGCAGTACTTC. It encodes CSTLTSGSSLEQYF.

The table lists this clonotype with many counts. The V and J genes are TRBV9 and TRBJ2-7; 9 nucleotides agree with TRBD2. Looked up from germline, CDR1 is SGDLS and CDR2 is YYNGEE. There are 15 residues in the CDR3. V gave up 2 bases and J gave up 5 bases; unmatched junction bases: 8. CDR3 sequence reads: CASSVEGSGSDEQYF. The DNA for the CDR3 is TGTGCCAGCAGCGTCGAGGGTAGCGGGAGCGACGAGCAGTACTTC.

This clonotype was counted at least ten times. The chain carries TRBV5-1 and TRBJ2-3; D is perhaps TRBD2 (6 bases). Germline V CDR1 and CDR2: SGHRS, YFSETQ. The V end lost 4 bases, the J end lost 3 bases, and 12 bases lay between the germline ends. This CDR3 spans 14 amino acids. CDR3 in amino acids: CASSPPGVTDTQYF. CDR3 bases: TGCGCCAGCAGCCCCCCGGGAGTGACAGATACGCAGTATTTT.

About this clonotype itself: With a much larger clone just one base away, this may be a read error. V gene TRBV29-1 combines with J gene TRBJ1-1; D unresolved. V lost 4 bases, J lost 8 bases, and 14 bases lay in between. Germline V gene lookup returns CDR1 SQVTM and CDR2 ANQGSEA. There are 12 residues in the CDR3. CDR3 region: CSVGGTPKEAFF. The CDR3 DNA is TGCAGCGTTGGAGGCACCCCAAAAGAAGCTTTCTTT.

There are many counts of this clonotype. CDR3 residues: CASSRVPQGDNQPQHF. The CDR3 coding sequence is TGCGCCAGCAGCCGCGTCCCACAGGGAGACAATCAGCCCCAGCATTTT. This chain links TRBV4-1 with TRBJ1-5; possible D gene TRBD1, 6 bases. CDR1 is MGHRA, CDR2 YSYEKL, per germline. Trimming shortened V by 4 bases and J by 3 bases, and 16 bases separated the two germline ends. The CDR3 has 16 amino acids.

This clonotype was recorded at least ten times. This chain connects TRBV25-1 to TRBJ1-1, with D possibly TRBD1 on 5 matching bases. This CDR3 has 16 residues. V was pared by 1 base and J by 4 bases, with 16 bases between. Germline-derived CDR1 and CDR2 are MGHDK and SYGVNS. The CDR3: CASSEWGALGGTEAFF. The CDR3 DNA is TGTGCCAGCAGTGAATGGGGCGCCCTGGGTGGCACTGAAGCTTTCTTT.

This clonotype was seen repeatedly, ten times or more. The gene calls are TRBV7-2 and TRBJ1-1; 7 bases align to TRBD1. V was clipped by 5 bases and J by 0 bases; unmatched bases: 3. The length of the CDR3 is 14 residues. The germline CDR1 and CDR2 sequences are SGHTA and FQGNSA. CDR3 residues: CASSPGTVNTEAFF. CDR3 DNA: TGTGCCAGCAGCCCTGGGACAGTGAACACTGAAGCTTTCTTT.

The rearrangement joins TRBV19 to TRBJ1-5; D gene uncertain. Trimming removed 3 bases at V and 6 bases at J, with 9 bases between. Germline V gene sequence: CDR1 LNHDA, CDR2 SQIVND (reference sequence). The CDR3 runs 13 residues. The CDR3 bases are TGTGCCAGTAGTATGGCGGGTGGTCAGCCCCAGCATTTT. Its translation: CASSMAGGQPQHF.

This clonotype has a count of ten or more. CDR3 residues: CASSKGPIAKNIQYF. The CDR3 region has the DNA TGTGCCAGCAGCAAGGGGCCTATAGCCAAAAACATTCAGTACTTC. The chain is built from TRBV7-9 and TRBJ2-4; perhaps TRBD1 as D (5 bases). The CDR3 spans 15 residues. Trimming stripped 5 bases from V and 0 bases from J, with 11 bases between. The germline CDR1 and CDR2 sequences are SEHNR and FQNEAQ (reference sequence).

This clonotype was counted at least ten times. The chain employs TRBV29-1 and TRBJ1-5, with D hard to call. The germline gives CDR1 SQVTM, CDR2 ANQGSEA. The CDR3 runs to 12 residues. V was pared by 4 bases and J by 8 bases, with 12 bases between. This CDR3 is CSVGEGQEPQHF. The CDR3 nucleotides are TGCAGCGTTGGGGAAGGGCAGGAGCCCCAGCATTTT.

A remark on this clonotype: Since a much larger clone is just one base distant, this may be a read error. This chain joins TRBV3-1 and TRBJ1-1; D remains unclear. Looked up from germline, CDR1 is LGHDT and CDR2 is YNNKEL (reference sequence). This CDR3 is 13 amino acids long. The CDR3 nucleotides are TGTGCCAGCAGCGATACAGAGAACACTGACGCTTTCTTT. Protein sequence: CASSDTENTDAFF.

The table lists this clonotype with many counts. CDR3 residues: CASSSAGYSQPQHF. CDR3 nucleotides: TGTGCCAGCAGTTCCGCAGGGTACTCTCAGCCCCAGCATTTT. This sequence joins TRBV28 and TRBJ1-5, with D possibly matching TRBD1 (5 bases). V lost 4 bases, J lost 6 bases, and 13 bases lay in between. This CDR3 contains 14 residues. Germline CDR1 MDHEN, CDR2 SYDVKM. Based on the CDR3 plus reference TRBV28 and TRBJ1-5, the full variable domain is DVKVTQSSRYLVKRTGEKVFLECVQDMDHENMFWYRQDPGLGLRLIYFSYDVKMKEKGDIPEGYSVSREKKERFSLILESASTNQTSMYLCASSSAGYSQPQHFGDGTRLSIL.